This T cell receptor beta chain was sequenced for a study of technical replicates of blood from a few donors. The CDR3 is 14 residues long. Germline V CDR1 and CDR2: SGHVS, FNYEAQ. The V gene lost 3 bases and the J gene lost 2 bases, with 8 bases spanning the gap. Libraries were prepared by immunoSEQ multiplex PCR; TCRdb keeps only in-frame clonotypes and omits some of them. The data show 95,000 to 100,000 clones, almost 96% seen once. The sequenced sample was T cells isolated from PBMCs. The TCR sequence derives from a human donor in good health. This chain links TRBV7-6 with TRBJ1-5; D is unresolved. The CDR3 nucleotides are TGTGCCAGCAGCTTGAGTAGTGGCAATCAGCCCCAGCATTTT. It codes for CASSLSSGNQPQHF.